This TCR beta chain was obtained from a study of cytomegalovirus exposure and HLA in healthy donors. Broader study findings: The study recorded about 160 TCR beta chains that were cytomegalovirus-associated. Presence/absence analyses took donor sequencing depth as roughly uniform. Many donors shared some public TCRs, even though most TCR sequences were rare.

The PCR had 60 Vbeta and 13 Jbeta primers. Produced via immunoSEQ multiplex PCR; TCRdb's table is partial and in-frame only. The table records about 200,000 clones, 70% to 80% of them present only once. V was trimmed by 0 bases and J by 7 bases, leaving 9 bases between them. Germline V CDR1 and CDR2: LGHNA, YNFKEQ. The CDR3 has 14 residues. Notes on this clone: Its cognate antigen is unknown.

Each donor was nominally healthy when sampled (though unrecorded immune exposures were likely). This receptor was taken from a man in his forties in good health and CMV-seronegative. Input material: PBMCs. The chain recombines TRBV4-2 with TRBJ1-4, with a tentative D call TRBD1 (5 bases). In nucleotides, the CDR3 is TGTGCCAGCAGCCAAGAGGAAGGGGCTGAAAAACTGTTTTTT. Translated: CASSQEEGAEKLFF.